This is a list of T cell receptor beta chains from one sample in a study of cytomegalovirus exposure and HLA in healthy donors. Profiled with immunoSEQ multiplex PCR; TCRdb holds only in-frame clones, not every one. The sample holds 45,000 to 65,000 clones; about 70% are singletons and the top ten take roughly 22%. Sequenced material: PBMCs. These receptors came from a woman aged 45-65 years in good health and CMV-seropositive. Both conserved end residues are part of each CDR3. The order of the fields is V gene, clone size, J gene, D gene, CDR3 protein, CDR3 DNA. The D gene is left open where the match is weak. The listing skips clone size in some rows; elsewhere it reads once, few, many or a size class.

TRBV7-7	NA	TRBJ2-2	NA	CASSPNTVPGELFF	TGTGCTAGCAGCCCAAACACCGTCCCCGGGGAGCTGTTTTTT
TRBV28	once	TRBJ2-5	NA	CASSFSGFSQETQYF	TGTGCCAGCAGTTTCTCAGGATTTTCACAAGAGACCCAGTACTTC
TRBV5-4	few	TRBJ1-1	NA	CATYGPENTEAFF	TGTGCCACATATGGCCCCGAAAACACTGAAGCTTTCTTT
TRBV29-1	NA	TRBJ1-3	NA	CSVQSGGVGNTIYF	TGCAGCGTTCAAAGTGGAGGGGTTGGAAACACCATATATTTT
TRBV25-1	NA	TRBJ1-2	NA	CASSGGGGNGYTF	TGTGCCAGCAGTGGGGGAGGGGGTAATGGCTACACCTTC
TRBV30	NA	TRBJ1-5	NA	CAWQGGGKSNQPQHF	TGTGCCTGGCAAGGAGGTGGCAAGAGCAATCAGCCCCAGCATTTT
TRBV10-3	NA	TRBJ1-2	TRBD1	CAITQALQGKNGYTF	TGTGCCATCACGCAAGCACTACAGGGGAAGAATGGCTACACCTTC
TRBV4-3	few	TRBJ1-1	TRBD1	CASRDTGGDTEAFF	TGCGCCAGCAGGGATACAGGGGGGGACACTGAAGCTTTCTTT
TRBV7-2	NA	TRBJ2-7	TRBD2	CASSLDGLAGGEQYF	TGTGCCAGCAGCTTAGATGGGCTAGCGGGAGGGGAGCAGTACTTC
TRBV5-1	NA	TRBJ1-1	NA	CASRAGGYASEAFF	TGCGCCAGCCGTGCGGGCGGGTACGCTTCCGAAGCTTTCTTT
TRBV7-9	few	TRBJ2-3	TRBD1	CASSPLGQGPADTQYF	TGTGCCAGCAGCCCCTTGGGACAGGGTCCGGCAGATACGCAGTATTTT
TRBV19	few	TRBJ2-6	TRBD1	CASTPTGVSSGANVLTF	TGTGCCAGTACCCCGACAGGGGTTAGCTCTGGGGCCAACGTCCTGACTTTC
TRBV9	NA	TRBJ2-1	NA	CASSPGGKGNEQFF	TGTGCCAGCAGCCCGGGCGGGAAAGGGAATGAGCAGTTCTTC
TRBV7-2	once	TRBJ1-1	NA	CASSPRSKGSPEAFF	TGTGCCAGCAGCCCCCGTTCTAAGGGGTCACCTGAAGCTTTCTTT
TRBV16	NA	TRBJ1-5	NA	CASSQGPNQPQHF	TGTGCCAGCAGCCAAGGGCCCAATCAGCCCCAGCATTTT
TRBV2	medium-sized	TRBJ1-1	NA	CASRIQGTGTEAFF	TGTGCCAGCAGAATTCAGGGGACGGGCACTGAAGCTTTCTTT
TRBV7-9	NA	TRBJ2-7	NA	CASSLQGEQYF	TGTGCCAGCAGCTTACAGGGAGAGCAGTACTTC
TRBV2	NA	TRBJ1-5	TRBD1	CASGSTGSAFQPQHF	TGTGCCAGCGGATCGACAGGGAGTGCGTTTCAGCCCCAGCATTTT
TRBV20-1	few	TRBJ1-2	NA	CSAMGGRYTF	TGCAGTGCTATGGGGGGACGCTACACCTTC
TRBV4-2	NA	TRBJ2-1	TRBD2	CASSQAGGKYNEQFF	TGTGCCAGCAGCCAAGCGGGGGGAAAATACAATGAGCAGTTCTTC
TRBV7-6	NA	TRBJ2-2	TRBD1	CASSELGQANTGELFF	TGTGCCAGCAGCGAACTAGGACAGGCGAACACCGGGGAGCTGTTTTTT
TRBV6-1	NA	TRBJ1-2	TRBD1	CASSEMTGTHGYTF	TGTGCCAGCAGTGAAATGACAGGGACCCATGGCTACACCTTC
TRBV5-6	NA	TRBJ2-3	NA	CASSLRGTQYF	TGTGCCAGCAGCTTGAGGGGTACGCAGTATTTT
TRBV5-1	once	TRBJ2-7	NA	CASSNPGYEQYF	TGCGCCAGCAGCAACCCCGGGTACGAGCAGTACTTC
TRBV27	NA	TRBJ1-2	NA	CASSWDRGGRSGYTF	TGTGCCAGCAGTTGGGACCGGGGGGGAAGGTCCGGCTACACCTTC
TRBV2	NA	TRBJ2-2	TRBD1	CASRWQGADTGELFF	TGTGCCAGCAGGTGGCAGGGGGCGGACACCGGGGAGCTGTTTTTT
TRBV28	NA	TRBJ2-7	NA	CASGSGLEQYF	TGTGCCAGCGGAAGCGGACTCGAGCAGTACTTC
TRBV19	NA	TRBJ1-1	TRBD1	CASSSQGALAFF	TGTGCCAGTAGTTCACAGGGGGCGCTGGCTTTCTTT
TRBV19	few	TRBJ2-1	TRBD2	CASMGGSVNEQFF	TGTGCCAGTATGGGCGGGAGCGTAAATGAGCAGTTCTTC
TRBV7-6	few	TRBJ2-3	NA	CASSATSPTVTDTQYF	TGTGCCAGCAGCGCCACTAGCCCTACGGTTACAGATACGCAGTATTTT
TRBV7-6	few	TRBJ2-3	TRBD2	CASTRLAGPRDTQYF	TGTGCCAGCACCCGACTAGCGGGTCCGAGGGATACGCAGTATTTT
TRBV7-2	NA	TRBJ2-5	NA	CASRLASAGTQYF	TGTGCCAGCAGGCTAGCGTCCGCCGGGACCCAGTACTTC
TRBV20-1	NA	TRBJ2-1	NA	CSARRNEQFF	TGCAGTGCTAGACGCAATGAGCAGTTCTTC
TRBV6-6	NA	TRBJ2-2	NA	CASNPTGGRGELFF	TGTGCCAGCAACCCGACTGGGGGGAGGGGGGAGCTGTTTTTT
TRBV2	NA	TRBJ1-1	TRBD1	CASSPGGDRAAFF	TGTGCCAGCTCACCAGGTGGGGACAGGGCAGCTTTCTTT
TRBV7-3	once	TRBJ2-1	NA	CASSEPGTYNEQFF	TGTGCCAGCAGCGAACCCGGGACCTACAATGAGCAGTTCTTC
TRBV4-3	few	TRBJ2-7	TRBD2	CASSQERGSGSSYEQYF	TGCGCCAGCAGCCAAGAACGGGGAAGCGGGAGCTCCTACGAGCAGTACTTC
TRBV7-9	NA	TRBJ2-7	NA	CASSHGAYEQYF	TGTGCCAGCAGCCACGGGGCCTACGAGCAGTACTTC
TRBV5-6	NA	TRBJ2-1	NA	CASSLGTVGEQFF	TGTGCCAGCAGCTTGGGGACAGTAGGTGAGCAGTTCTTC
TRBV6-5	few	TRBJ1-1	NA	CASSLGSFGNTEAFF	TGTGCCAGCAGTTTGGGCAGTTTCGGGAACACTGAAGCTTTCTTT